This T cell receptor beta chain appears in the sequencing data of a study of T cell responses to AZD1222 COVID-19 vaccine. Profiling relied on immunoSEQ multiplex PCR, and the TCRdb table lists in-frame clones only, not all of them. This table has about 150,000 clones, more than 75% appearing once. Pooled in the analysis were second doses at about 4 or about 12 weeks. A word on this clone: No antigen is known for it. Other DNA sequences in the sample encode the same CDR3.

The CDR3 is 14 residues long. The germline V gene has CDR1 SGHRS and CDR2 YFSETQ. Trimming took off 2 bases at V and 0 bases at J, with 8 bases between the two ends. Study-level points and caveats: None of the repertoires were sampled until the peak T cell response had passed. Only a handful of individuals given AZD1222 were seropositive at baseline. Spike-specific TCR breadth and depth went up after people got two AZD1222 doses.

The clonotype was recovered from an adult who received the AZD1222 COVID-19 vaccine. The source material was peripheral blood, sampled 28 days after the second AZD1222 dose. This chain joins TRBV5-1 and TRBJ1-1; weak D call: TRBD1 (6 bases). The CDR3 region has the DNA TGCGCCAGCAGCTTACAGGGCATGAACACTGAAGCTTTCTTT. This codes for CASSLQGMNTEAFF.